These 9 T cell receptor beta chains were all obtained from the same sample, sequenced in a study of beta chain features in type 1 diabetes. The authors reverse transcribed all of the isolated RNA, so sequencing captured expressed TCRB transcripts. The data were produced by immunoSEQ multiplex PCR, yet TCRdb's version contains in-frame clones alone and is incomplete. The sample has just under 150,000 clones, about 10% seen once; the top ten hold around 1.2%. What was sequenced was naive CD4+ T cells from blood. The receptor source for this set is a man younger than 35 in good health.

This clone has only a few counts. V is TRBV9 and J is TRBJ1-2; weak D call: TRBD1 (6 bases). Germline CDR1 is SGDLS and CDR2 is YYNGEE. This CDR3 contains 15 residues. Trimming pared 1 base from V and 4 bases from J, leaving 14 bases between. The CDR3 sequence is CASSVSQGLVYGYTF. CDR3 coding DNA: TGTGCCAGCAGCGTAAGTCAGGGGCTAGTCTATGGCTACACCTTC.

This sequence joins TRBV7-3 and TRBJ2-1; 11 bases are a match to TRBD2. The length of the CDR3 is 14 residues. Germline CDR1 and CDR2: SGHTA and FQGTGA. V lost 5 bases, J lost 9 bases, and 6 bases stayed unmatched. Here the CDR3 DNA reads TGTGCCAGCAGCCGTAGCGGGGGGGCGAGTGAGCAGTTCTTC. Translation gives CASSRSGGASEQFF.

The chain combines TRBV5-1 with TRBJ1-5, with 8 nucleotides matching TRBD1. Germline lookup yields CDR1 SGHRS and CDR2 YFSETQ. The CDR3 is 16 residues long. The V and J ends lost 3 bases and 2 bases, in that order; junction bases with no gene match: 7. CDR3 nucleotides: TGCGCCAGCAGCTCGGAACCGACAGGGGGCAATCAGCCCCAGCATTTT. This translates into CASSSEPTGGNQPQHF.

This chain links TRBV28 with TRBJ2-3, with 10 bases fitting TRBD1. The trim removed 6 bases at V and 3 bases at J, leaving 9 bases unmatched. This CDR3 is built from 16 residues. Germline V gene lookup returns CDR1 MDHEN and CDR2 SYDVKM. The CDR3 region is CASRERQGAPTDTQYF. In DNA, the CDR3 is TGTGCCAGCAGGGAACGACAGGGGGCCCCGACAGATACGCAGTATTTT.

There are a few counts of this clone. The rearrangement links TRBV4-1 to TRBJ2-3; D is undetermined. Germline CDR1 and CDR2: MGHRA and YSYEKL. The CDR3 totals 12 residues. The V and J ends lost 5 bases and 6 bases respectively, with 9 bases between them. CDR3 sequence reads: CASSFRRDTQYF. CDR3 DNA sequence: TGCGCCAGCAGCTTCCGGCGGGATACGCAGTATTTT.

V is TRBV5-1 and J is TRBJ1-2, with 9 bases identical to TRBD1. V shed 2 bases, J shed 1 base, and the junction held 3 bases outside the gene matches. Germline CDR1 is SGHRS and CDR2 is YFSETQ. This CDR3 has 15 residues. The CDR3 sequence: CASSFTGQGNYGYTF. The CDR3, as DNA: TGCGCCAGCAGCTTCACGGGACAGGGTAACTATGGCTACACCTTC.

The rearrangement links TRBV6-5 to TRBJ2-5; the match to TRBD2 covers 10 bases. Germline trimming cut 10 bases from V and 6 bases from J; bases unmatched to any gene: 11. CDR1 and CDR2 (germline): MNHEY, SVGAGI. This CDR3 has 14 amino acids. CDR3 residues: CAIRRSGGEKTQYF. The CDR3 bases are TGTGCCATCCGCCGGAGCGGGGGGGAAAAGACCCAGTACTTC.

The V gene is TRBV4-2, the J gene TRBJ2-1; D gene ambiguous. The germline V gene has CDR1 LGHNA and CDR2 YNFKEQ. Trimming removed 5 bases from V and 5 bases from J, with 13 bases in between. The CDR3 contains 14 residues. CDR3 sequence reads: CASSSGQANNEQFF. The CDR3, as DNA: TGTGCCAGCAGCTCTGGTCAGGCCAACAATGAGCAGTTCTTC.

This clone appeared many times. J is TRBJ2-5 and V is TRBV5-8; D is unclear. Germline lookup yields CDR1 SGHTS and CDR2 YDEGEE. V was trimmed by 5 bases and J by 3 bases, leaving 11 bases between them. The CDR3 is 13 residues long. This CDR3 is CASRENFKETQYF. The CDR3 nucleotides are TGTGCCAGCAGGGAGAACTTCAAAGAGACCCAGTACTTC.